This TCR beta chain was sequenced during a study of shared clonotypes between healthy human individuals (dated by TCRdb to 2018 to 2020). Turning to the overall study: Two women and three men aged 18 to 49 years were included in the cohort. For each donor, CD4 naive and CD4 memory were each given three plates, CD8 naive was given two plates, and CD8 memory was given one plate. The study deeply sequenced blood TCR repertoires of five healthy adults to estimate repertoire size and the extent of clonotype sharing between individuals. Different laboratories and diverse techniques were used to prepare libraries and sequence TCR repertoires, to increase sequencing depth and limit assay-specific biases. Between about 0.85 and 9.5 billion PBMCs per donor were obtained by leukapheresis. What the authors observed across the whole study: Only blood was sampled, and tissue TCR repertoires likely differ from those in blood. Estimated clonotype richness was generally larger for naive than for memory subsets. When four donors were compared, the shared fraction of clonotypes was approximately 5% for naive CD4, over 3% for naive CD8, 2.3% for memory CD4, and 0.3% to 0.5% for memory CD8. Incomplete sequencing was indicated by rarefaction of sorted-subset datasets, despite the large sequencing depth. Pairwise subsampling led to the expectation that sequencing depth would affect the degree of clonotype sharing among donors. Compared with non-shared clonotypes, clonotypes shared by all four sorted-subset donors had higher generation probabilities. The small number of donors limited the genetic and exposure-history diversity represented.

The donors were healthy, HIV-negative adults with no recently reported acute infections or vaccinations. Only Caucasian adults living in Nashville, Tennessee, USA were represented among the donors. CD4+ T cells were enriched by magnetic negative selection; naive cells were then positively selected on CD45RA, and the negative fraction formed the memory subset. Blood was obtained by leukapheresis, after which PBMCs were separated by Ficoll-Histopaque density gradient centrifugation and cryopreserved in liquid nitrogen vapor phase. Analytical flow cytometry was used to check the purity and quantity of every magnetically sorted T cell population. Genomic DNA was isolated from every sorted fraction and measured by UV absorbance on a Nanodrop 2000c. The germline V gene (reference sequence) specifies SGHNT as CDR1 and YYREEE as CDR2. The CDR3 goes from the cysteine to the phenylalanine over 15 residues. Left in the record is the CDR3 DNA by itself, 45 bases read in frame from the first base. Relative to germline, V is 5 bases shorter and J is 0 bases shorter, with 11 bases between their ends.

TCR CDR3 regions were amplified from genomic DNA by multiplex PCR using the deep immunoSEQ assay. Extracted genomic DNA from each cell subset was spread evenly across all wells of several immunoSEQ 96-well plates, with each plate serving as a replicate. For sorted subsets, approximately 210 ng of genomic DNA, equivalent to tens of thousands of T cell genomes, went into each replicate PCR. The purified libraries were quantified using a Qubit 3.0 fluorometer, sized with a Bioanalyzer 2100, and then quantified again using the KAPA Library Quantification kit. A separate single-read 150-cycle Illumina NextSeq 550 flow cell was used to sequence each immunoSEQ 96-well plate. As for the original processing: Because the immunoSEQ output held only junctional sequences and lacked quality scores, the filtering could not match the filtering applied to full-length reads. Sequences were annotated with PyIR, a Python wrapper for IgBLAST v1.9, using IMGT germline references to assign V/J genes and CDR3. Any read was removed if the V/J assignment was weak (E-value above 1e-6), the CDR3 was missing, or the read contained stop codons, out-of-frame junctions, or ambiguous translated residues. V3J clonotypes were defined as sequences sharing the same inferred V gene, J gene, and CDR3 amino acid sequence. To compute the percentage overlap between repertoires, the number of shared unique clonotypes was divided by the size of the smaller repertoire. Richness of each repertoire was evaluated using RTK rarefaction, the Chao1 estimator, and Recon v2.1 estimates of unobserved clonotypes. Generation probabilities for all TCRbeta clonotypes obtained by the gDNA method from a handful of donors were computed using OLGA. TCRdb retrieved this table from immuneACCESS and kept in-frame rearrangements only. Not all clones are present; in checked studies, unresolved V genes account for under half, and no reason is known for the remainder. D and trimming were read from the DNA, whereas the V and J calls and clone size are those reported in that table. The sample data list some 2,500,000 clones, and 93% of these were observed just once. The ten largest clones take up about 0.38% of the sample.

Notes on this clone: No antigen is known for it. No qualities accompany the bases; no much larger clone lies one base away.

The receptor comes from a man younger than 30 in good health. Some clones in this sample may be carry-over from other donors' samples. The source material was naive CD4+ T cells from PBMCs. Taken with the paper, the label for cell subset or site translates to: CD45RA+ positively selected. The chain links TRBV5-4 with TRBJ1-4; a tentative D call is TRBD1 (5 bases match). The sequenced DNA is TGTGCCAGCAGTCGAGAGACAGCAACTAATGAAAAACTGTTTTTT. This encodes CASSRETATNEKLFF.